This T cell receptor beta chain was identified during a study of blood T cell repertoires in COVID-19. Study overall: Sample material is recorded as cDNA or gDNA derived from T cells, B-cell-depleted T cells, or PBMCs.

Methods used by the authors: Estimates of nucleated cell counts were drawn from the amplification of reference gene primers. Produced via immunoSEQ multiplex PCR; TCRdb's table is partial and in-frame only. V, J and clone size were drawn from that table, and D and trimming were deduced from the DNA. The data contain almost 250,000 clones, roughly 85% of them seen just once; the ten biggest clones take up about 9.1%. The CDR3 extends over 14 amino acids. Trimming stripped 0 bases from V and 6 bases from J, with 12 bases between. Germline V gives CDR1 SGHRS, CDR2 YFSETQ. Assignment of participants to cohorts was predicated upon participant-reported clinical history.

The clonotype originates from a woman between 50 and 59 years old with acute COVID-19. The sequencing sample was made of PBMCs or T cells enriched from blood (not recorded which). The rearrangement uses TRBV5-1 and TRBJ1-1, with D perhaps matching TRBD1 (5 bases). CDR3 nucleotides: TGCGCCAGCAGCTTGGCCGCCGGGGGAGCTGAAGCTTTCTTT. Residues: CASSLAAGGAEAFF.